The 27 T cell receptor beta chains given below trace back to one sample, sequenced in a study of TIL therapy for anti-PD-1-resistant metastatic lung cancer. This was the immunoSEQ v3 assay. Generated by immunoSEQ multiplex PCR, the TCRdb table keeps only in-frame clones and is missing some. Of approximately 53,000 clones listed, 70% to 85% are singletons. Time point noted: pre-treatment sample, taken before nivolumab and TIL therapy. Source: blood, taken at baseline. The receptor source for this set is a woman aged 25-80 years with non-small cell lung cancer.

This chain links TRBV7-9 with TRBJ1-4; D unresolved. In germline, CDR1 is SEHNR, CDR2 FQNEAQ (reference sequence). This CDR3 spans 19 amino acids. Trimming left V 5 bases short and J 0 bases short, with 22 bases between. The CDR3 loop is CASSPGSGAGGATNEKLFF. The DNA for the CDR3 is TGTGCCAGCAGCCCCGGGTCGGGTGCGGGCGGCGCAACTAATGAAAAACTGTTTTTT.

This chain uses TRBV6-1 with TRBJ1-1, with 7 bases that match TRBD1. The CDR3 has 14 amino acids. Trimming at V came to 8 bases and at J to 3 bases, leaving 9 bases not matched to a gene. Germline-derived CDR1 and CDR2 are MNHNS and SASEGT. CDR3 nucleotides: TGTGCCAGCGGGAGATACAGGGGAGACACTGAAGCTTTCTTT. It specifies CASGRYRGDTEAFF.

This clone was seen just once. This chain joins TRBV5-5 and TRBJ1-2, with no clear D. Germline V gives CDR1 SGHKS, CDR2 YYEKEE (reference sequence). The length of the CDR3 is 15 residues. The germline V and J ends were trimmed by 0 bases and 1 base, with 10 bases remaining between them. The CDR3 loop reads CASSLASTNNYGYTF. The CDR3 DNA reads TGTGCCAGCAGCTTGGCCTCGACTAATAACTATGGCTACACCTTC.

V usage is TRBV28 and J usage is TRBJ2-7; possibly TRBD1 for D (5 bases). The V gene's germline CDR1 is MDHEN and CDR2 SYDVKM. Trimming stripped 9 bases from V and 0 bases from J, with 12 bases between. The CDR3 is 13 amino acids. CDR3 nucleotide sequence: TGTGCCAGTAACAGGATCCTCTCCTACGAGCAGTACTTC. It codes for CASNRILSYEQYF.

The V gene is TRBV5-5, the J gene TRBJ2-3; D remains unclear. The V gene's germline CDR1 is SGHKS and CDR2 YYEKEE (reference sequence). The CDR3 is 15 amino acids. The V end was cut by 4 bases, the J end by 1 base, with 13 bases between. In DNA form, the CDR3 reads TGTGCCAGCAGCCCACGCAGCGTACGCACAGATACGCAGTATTTT. Protein sequence: CASSPRSVRTDTQYF.

V and J are TRBV5-1 and TRBJ2-5, with no clear D. Trimming took 2 bases from V and 6 from J, leaving 14 bases between them. Germline V gives CDR1 SGHRS, CDR2 YFSETQ. CDR3 length: 14 amino acids. For the CDR3, the DNA is TGCGCCAGCAGCTTACCCCCCGGAGAAAAGACCCAGTACTTC. Protein sequence: CASSLPPGEKTQYF.

CDR3 in DNA: TGTGCCAGCAGCTTCGGTCAGGAGACGACAATATACTATGGCTACACCTTC. It translates to CASSFGQETTIYYGYTF. V and J are TRBV11-2 and TRBJ1-2, with no clear D. CDR3 size: 17 residues. Germline V lookup: CDR1 SGHAT, CDR2 FQNNGV. V was shortened by 3 bases and J by 3 bases, with 20 bases between the two germline ends.

The table lists this clone with a few counts. The rearrangement links TRBV6-4 to TRBJ1-2, with D unclear. The CDR3 extends over 13 amino acids. V lost 4 bases and J lost 6, with 12 bases in between. Germline V gene lookup returns CDR1 MRHNA and CDR2 SNTAGT. The CDR3 is CASSVGRDHGYTF. CDR3 nucleotides: TGTGCCAGCAGTGTAGGGCGGGATCATGGCTACACCTTC.

The chain has TRBV18 and TRBJ2-1; D unresolved. There are 13 residues in the CDR3. Germline V gene lookup returns CDR1 KGHSH and CDR2 LQKENI. The V gene lost 0 bases and the J gene lost 6 bases, with 6 bases spanning the gap. The CDR3: CASSPPPPNEQFF. The CDR3 nucleotides are TGTGCCAGCTCACCACCACCACCCAATGAGCAGTTCTTC.

V and J are TRBV5-4 and TRBJ2-1, with TRBD2 matching 9 bases. Per germline, CDR1 SGHNT and CDR2 YYREEE (reference sequence). The CDR3 loop spans 18 amino acids. Unmatched junction bases numbered 7, after V lost 0 bases and J lost 0 bases. This chain's CDR3 is CASSLGGGSGSSYNEQFF. CDR3 nucleotides: TGTGCCAGCAGCTTGGGGGGAGGTAGCGGGAGCTCCTACAATGAGCAGTTCTTC.

The chain recombines TRBV14 with TRBJ1-2; possibly TRBD1 for D (6 bases). Trimming removed 4 bases at V and 4 bases at J, with 10 bases between. CDR3 length: 13 residues. Germline CDR1 and CDR2: SGHDN and FVKESK. The CDR3 here is CASSPRTVYGYTF. CDR3 bases: TGTGCCAGCAGCCCCAGGACAGTCTATGGCTACACCTTC.

This clone was picked up a small number of times. This chain links TRBV9 with TRBJ1-1; D may be TRBD1 (6 bases). The germline gives CDR1 SGDLS, CDR2 YYNGEE. The CDR3 consists of 15 residues. The V end was cut by 5 bases, the J end by 0 bases, with 14 bases between. The CDR3 coding sequence is TGTGCCAGCAGTCCGGGGGCGGGGATGAACACTGAAGCTTTCTTT. This gives the protein CASSPGAGMNTEAFF.

This clone was seen a handful of times. The chain uses TRBV5-1 and TRBJ1-1; D is possibly TRBD1 (6 bases). This CDR3 spans 14 amino acids. V lost 2 bases and J 1 base, leaving 9 bases between the germline ends. Germline V gives CDR1 SGHRS, CDR2 YFSETQ. CDR3 nucleotide sequence: TGCGCCAGCAGCTTCGGGACACCGAACACTGAAGCTTTCTTT. This encodes CASSFGTPNTEAFF.

The rearrangement links TRBV28 to TRBJ1-5, with D tentatively TRBD1 (5 bases). Germline V gene sequence: CDR1 MDHEN, CDR2 SYDVKM. V was clipped by 3 bases and J by 2 bases, with 17 bases between them. CDR3 length: 17 residues. Here the CDR3 DNA reads TGTGCCAGCAGTTTGAAGTGGGGGGTCTTGGGCAATCAGCCCCAGCATTTT. It yields the protein CASSLKWGVLGNQPQHF. Looking up the rest from reference TRBV28 and TRBJ1-5 gives the full variable domain: DVKVTQSSRYLVKRTGEKVFLECVQDMDHENMFWYRQDPGLGLRLIYFSYDVKMKEKGDIPEGYSVSREKKERFSLILESASTNQTSMYLCASSLKWGVLGNQPQHFGDGTRLSIL.

The rearrangement joins TRBV27 to TRBJ1-3; a weak D match, TRBD1 (6 bases). CDR3 length equals 17 residues. CDR1 is MNHEY, CDR2 SMNVEV, per germline (reference sequence). V gave up 6 bases and J gave up 3 bases, with 21 bases separating them. Written as DNA, the CDR3 is TGTGCCAGCAGCCCCTTATCCTCCTGGGGGCGTGGAAACACCATATATTTT. Its protein is CASSPLSSWGRGNTIYF.

This chain connects TRBV5-1 to TRBJ2-2; D assignment may be TRBD1 or TRBD2 (5 bases each). The CDR3 spans 16 residues. From germline, CDR1 is SGHRS and CDR2 YFSETQ. V lost 4 bases and J lost 4, with 17 bases in between. The CDR3 loop is CASSIGATVSTGELFF. CDR3 nucleotide sequence: TGCGCCAGCAGCATCGGGGCGACGGTTAGCACCGGGGAGCTGTTTTTT.

This clone occurred once. The chain is built from TRBV11-3 and TRBJ2-2, with D hard to call. There are 12 residues in the CDR3. Trimming shortened V by 6 bases and J by 7 bases, and 9 bases separated the two germline ends. Germline CDR1 and CDR2: SGHNT and YENEEA. The CDR3 spells CASSGRNGELFF. In DNA form, the CDR3 reads TGTGCCAGCAGTGGCAGGAACGGGGAGCTGTTTTTT. The variable domain in full, with the rest retrieved from reference TRBV11-3 and TRBJ2-2, is EAGVVQSPRYKIIEKKQPVAFWCNPISGHNTLYWYLQNLGQGPELLIRYENEEAVDDSQLPKDRFSAERLKGVDSTLKIQPAELGDSAVYLCASSGRNGELFFGEGSRLTVL.

CDR3 loop: CASKSSPEAFF. The CDR3 DNA follows: TGTGCCAGCAAGAGTTCTCCTGAAGCTTTCTTT. The chain is built from TRBV2 and TRBJ1-1; D gene ambiguous. The V gene's germline CDR1 is SNHLY and CDR2 FYNNEI. The CDR3 has 11 amino acids. V was shortened by 7 bases and J by 6 bases, with 9 bases between the two germline ends.

The chain carries TRBV28 and TRBJ1-5, with 8 positions matching TRBD1. The germline gives CDR1 MDHEN, CDR2 SYDVKM. After removal of 7 bases from V and 6 bases from J, the junction contained 8 bases not matched to a gene. CDR3 length: 14 amino acids. The CDR3 bases are TGTGCCAGCACCTCCGGACAGGGTGGTCAGCCCCAGCATTTT. This sequence encodes CASTSGQGGQPQHF.

This clone has a single count. V usage is TRBV28 and J usage is TRBJ1-5, with a tentative D call TRBD1 (5 bases). The germline V gene has CDR1 MDHEN and CDR2 SYDVKM. V dropped 6 bases and J dropped 4 bases, with 13 bases sitting between them. The CDR3 runs 14 residues. CDR3 amino acids: CASRPGWINQPQHF. CDR3 sequence (DNA): TGTGCCAGCAGACCAGGGTGGATAAATCAGCCCCAGCATTTT.

This clone appeared a few times. The CDR3 sequence: CASSLRGTEAFF. The DNA of the CDR3 is TGTGCCAGCAGCTTACGTGGGACTGAAGCTTTCTTT. J is TRBJ1-1 and V is TRBV13; D gene uncertain. CDR1 is PRHDT and CDR2 is FYEKMQ in the germline V gene (reference sequence). The CDR3 is made up of 12 amino acids. V was shortened by 2 bases and J by 5 bases, with 6 bases between the two germline ends.

The rearrangement links TRBV10-1 to TRBJ2-2, with 8 bases fitting TRBD2. Germline CDR1 is WNHNN and CDR2 is SYGVQD (reference sequence). V lost 6 bases and J lost 5; bases outside the gene matches: 5. The CDR3 totals 14 residues. The CDR3 sequence: CASRSGTRTGELFF. CDR3 DNA sequence: TGCGCCAGCAGATCCGGGACTAGGACCGGGGAGCTGTTTTTT.

This chain links TRBV7-6 with TRBJ1-4; D is undetermined. The V end lost 1 base, the J end lost 13 bases, and 10 bases lay between the germline ends. This CDR3 has 12 residues. CDR1 SGHVS and CDR2 FNYEAQ come from the germline V gene. CDR3: CASSLDDSRLFF. CDR3 bases: TGTGCCAGCAGCTTAGACGACTCCCGACTGTTTTTT.

This clone was counted once. The V gene is TRBV29-1, the J gene TRBJ2-1, with 8 bases aligning to TRBD2. V shed 7 bases, J shed 3 bases, and the junction held 2 bases outside the gene matches. The CDR3 contains 12 residues. From germline, CDR1 is SQVTM and CDR2 ANQGSEA. CDR3 DNA: TGCAGCGCCGGGGGGGGCTACAATGAGCAGTTCTTC. Its translation: CSAGGGYNEQFF.

The chain uses TRBV15 and TRBJ1-5; D is unresolved. This CDR3 has 17 residues. The ends were cut back, 6 bases at V and 0 bases at J, with 18 bases in the middle. Germline V gene lookup returns CDR1 LNHNV and CDR2 YYDKDF (reference sequence). DNA of the CDR3: TGTGCCACCAGAAGGGAGGGCGCGGATTATAGCAATCAGCCCCAGCATTTT. The encoded protein is CATRREGADYSNQPQHF.

About this clone itself: Other nucleotide sequences from this sample produce the same CDR3. The V call is TRBV4-1, the J call TRBJ1-2, with D hard to call. The CDR3 spans 20 residues. V was pared by 1 base and J by 4 bases, with 28 bases between. Germline CDR1 MGHRA, CDR2 YSYEKL. The CDR3 DNA is TGCGCCAGCAGCCAAGGGGGATTCATGGGTGAGGCTCCTTTCTTCTATGGCTACACCTTC. This gives the protein CASSQGGFMGEAPFFYGYTF.

Details on this clone: The sample carries other DNA sequences with the same CDR3. The rearrangement joins TRBV10-3 to TRBJ1-2; D unresolved. Trimming took off 4 bases at V and 4 bases at J, with 4 bases between the two ends. The germline V gene encodes CDR1 ENHRY and CDR2 SYGVKD. This CDR3 contains 11 residues. CDR3 in DNA: TGTGCCATCAGTGTCGGCTATGGCTACACCTTC. Amino acids: CAISVGYGYTF.